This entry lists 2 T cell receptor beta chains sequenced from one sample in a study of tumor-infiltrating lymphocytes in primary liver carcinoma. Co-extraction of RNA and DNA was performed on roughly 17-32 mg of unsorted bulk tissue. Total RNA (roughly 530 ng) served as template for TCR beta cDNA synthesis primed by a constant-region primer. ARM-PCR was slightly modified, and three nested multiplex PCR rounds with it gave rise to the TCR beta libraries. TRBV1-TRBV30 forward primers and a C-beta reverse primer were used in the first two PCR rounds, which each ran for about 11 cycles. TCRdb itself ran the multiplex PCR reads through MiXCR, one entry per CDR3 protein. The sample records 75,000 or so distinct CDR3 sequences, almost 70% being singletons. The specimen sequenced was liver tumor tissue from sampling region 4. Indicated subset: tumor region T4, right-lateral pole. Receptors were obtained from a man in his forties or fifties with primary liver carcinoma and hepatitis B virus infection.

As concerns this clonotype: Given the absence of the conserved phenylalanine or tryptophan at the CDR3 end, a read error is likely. The CDR3 DNA reads as TGTGCCAGCAGCTTCCCGAGACTAGGGATCCACGAGCAGTACTTA. Translated: CASSFPRLGIHEQYL. This chain uses TRBV11-2 with TRBJ2-7, with D possibly being TRBD2 (6 bases). Trimming pared 3 bases from V and 5 bases from J, leaving 17 bases between. Germline V gene lookup returns CDR1 SGHAT and CDR2 FQNNGV. There are 15 residues in the CDR3.

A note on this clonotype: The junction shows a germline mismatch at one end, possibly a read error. CDR3 coding DNA: TGCGCCAGCAGCCATGATCCCCCGTCCGCAGATACACAGTATTTT. Residues: CASSHDPPSADTQYF. The chain combines TRBV4-1 with TRBJ2-3; D is ambiguous. The germline CDR1 and CDR2 sequences are MGHRA and YSYEKL. The CDR3 has 15 residues.